This TCR beta chain was documented in a study of blood T cell repertoires in COVID-19. Authors' processing steps: Estimation of nucleated cell counts relied on the amplification of reference gene primers. The method was immunoSEQ multiplex PCR; TCRdb's version includes in-frame clones alone and lacks a portion of them. The V and J calls and clone size come from that table; D and trimming were worked out from the DNA. Here the sample spans about 170,000 clones, around 85% being singletons. The germline gives CDR1 MNHEY, CDR2 SVGAGI. Trimming cost V 1 base and J 1 base; bases outside gene matches: 4. This CDR3 has 15 amino acids.

The chain combines TRBV6-5 with TRBJ2-7, with 7 bases lining up with TRBD1. Sequencing was done on a sample of peripheral blood. This sequence originates from a woman aged 60-75 years with COVID-19, enrolled during active disease. CDR3 DNA: TGTGCCAGCAGTTACTTCAGGGGGATGTCCTACGAGCAGTACTTC. Its translation is CASSYFRGMSYEQYF.